This paragraph covers one TCR beta chain sequence. Within the sample, other DNA sequences also encode this same CDR3. This record comes from a study of blood T cell repertoires in COVID-19. How the authors handled the data: Estimation of nucleated cell counts relied on the amplification of reference gene primers. Clones were read by immunoSEQ multiplex PCR, and TCRdb kept only the in-frame ones, dropping some. Clone size and V and J calls were adopted from that table, with D and trimming inferred from the DNA. The top ten hold 1.5% to 2% of the sample, which has some 120,000 clones, approximately 80% seen once. This CDR3 spans 14 amino acids. CDR1 and CDR2 from the germline V gene are SGHAT and FQNNGV. V lost 1 base to trimming and J lost 7 bases, with 11 bases between them.

J is TRBJ1-5 and V is TRBV11-2, with D perhaps TRBD1 (5 bases). Material: peripheral blood. This sequence originates from a man in his 70s with acute or convalescent COVID-19. CDR3 loop: CASSLGRGGQPQHF. For the CDR3, the DNA is TGTGCCAGCAGCTTAGGCCGGGGGGGGCAGCCCCAGCATTTT.